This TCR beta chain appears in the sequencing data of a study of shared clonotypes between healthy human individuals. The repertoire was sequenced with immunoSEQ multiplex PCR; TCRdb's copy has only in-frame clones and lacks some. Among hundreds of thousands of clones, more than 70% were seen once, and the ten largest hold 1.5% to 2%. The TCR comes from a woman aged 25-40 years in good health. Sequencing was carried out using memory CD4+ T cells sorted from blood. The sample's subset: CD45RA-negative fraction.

The CDR3 loop reads CASSPGSGKETQYF. In nucleotides, the CDR3 is TGCGCCAGCAGTCCCGGGAGCGGGAAAGAGACCCAGTACTTC. The chain couples TRBV5-1 to TRBJ2-5; TRBD2 agrees at 7 bases. Germline V gene data show CDR1 as SGHRS and CDR2 as YFSETQ. This CDR3 is built from 14 residues. Trimming at V came to 5 bases and at J to 3 bases, leaving 7 bases not matched to a gene.